These 22 T cell receptor beta chains were sequenced from one sample in a study of blood T cell repertoires in COVID-19. Method: immunoSEQ multiplex PCR; TCRdb's copy keeps in-frame clones and lacks some. This sample yields roughly 410,000 clones, of which around 89% are seen a single time; around 1.5% belongs to the top ten. The sample was peripheral blood. The receptors here all came from a woman in her forties with COVID-19, enrolled during active disease.

The CDR3 here is CASKGSPYEQYF. The CDR3 DNA is TGTGCCAGCAAGGGGTCACCCTACGAGCAGTACTTC. This chain links TRBV27 with TRBJ2-7, with D possibly matching TRBD1 (5 bases). Trimming removed 7 bases from V and 2 bases from J, with 9 bases in between. Germline V gene lookup returns CDR1 MNHEY and CDR2 SMNVEV (reference sequence). This CDR3 spans 12 amino acids.

The V and J genes are TRBV11-1 and TRBJ2-1; TRBD2 matches at 12 bases. The CDR3 loop spans 14 amino acids. The germline CDR1 and CDR2 sequences are SGHAT and FQDESV (reference sequence). V lost 5 bases, J lost 10 bases, and 6 bases stayed unmatched. The CDR3 sequence: CASSTRLAGEEQFF. CDR3 bases: TGTGCCAGCAGCACTAGACTAGCGGGGGAAGAGCAGTTCTTC.

The chain links TRBV7-2 to TRBJ1-1; a possible D gene is TRBD1 (5 bases). CDR3 length: 14 residues. CDR1 is SGHTA and CDR2 is FQGNSA in the germline V gene. V was pared by 5 bases and J by 3 bases, with 13 bases between. The CDR3 here is CASSHPRGYTEAFF. The CDR3 DNA reads TGTGCCAGCAGCCATCCCCGGGGGTACACTGAAGCTTTCTTT.

The gene calls are TRBV24-1 and TRBJ1-1, with D possibly matching TRBD1 (5 bases). This CDR3 region has 15 residues. The germline gives CDR1 KGHDR, CDR2 SFDVKD. V was clipped by 2 bases and J by 4 bases, with 13 bases between them. The CDR3 reads CATSDSRQGGTEAFF. CDR3 sequence (DNA): TGTGCCACCAGTGATTCTCGGCAGGGCGGCACTGAAGCTTTCTTT.

This chain links TRBV10-3 with TRBJ1-2; TRBD1 is a possible D gene (5 bases). This CDR3 contains 12 residues. Germline V gives CDR1 ENHRY, CDR2 SYGVKD. With 3 bases removed from V and 7 bases from J, the gap between germline ends came to 9 bases. CDR3 nucleotides: TGTGCCATCAGTGAAAGCAGGGTTGGCTACACCTTC. Translated, it gives CAISESRVGYTF.

This clone was counted a few times. The chain joins TRBV5-6 to TRBJ1-2; a weak D match, TRBD1 (5 bases). This CDR3 region has 15 residues. CDR1 is SGHDT and CDR2 is YYEEEE in the germline V gene. Trimming stripped 1 base from V and 0 bases from J, with 10 bases between. The CDR3: CASSLSWTPNYGYTF. The CDR3 DNA sequence: TGTGCCAGCAGCTTGTCCTGGACACCTAACTATGGCTACACCTTC. Full variable domain (remainder filled in from reference TRBV5-6 and TRBJ1-2): DAGVTQSPTHLIKTRGQQVTLRCSPKSGHDTVSWYQQALGQGPQFIFQYYEEEERQRGNFPDRFSGHQFPNYSSELNVNALLLGDSALYLCASSLSWTPNYGYTFGSGTRLTVV.

This clone was counted a single time. The V call is TRBV9, the J call TRBJ2-6; TRBD2 is a possible D gene (7 bases). V was clipped by 4 bases and J by 1 base, with 15 bases between them. In germline, CDR1 is SGDLS, CDR2 YYNGEE. This CDR3 comprises 17 residues. This CDR3 is CASSYGRGASGANVLTF. CDR3 bases: TGTGCCAGCAGCTACGGTCGGGGGGCGTCTGGGGCCAACGTCCTGACTTTC.

The chain couples TRBV28 to TRBJ2-1; 11 bases are shared with TRBD2. The CDR3 runs to 15 residues. J was trimmed by 6 bases and V by 5 bases; bases with no gene match: 6. CDR1 is MDHEN and CDR2 is SYDVKM in the germline V gene. The CDR3 nucleotides are TGTGCCAGCAGTCCGGGACTAGCGGAACTCAATGAGCAGTTCTTC. Translation: CASSPGLAELNEQFF.

The chain has TRBV7-3 and TRBJ2-1; perhaps TRBD1 as D (6 bases). Germline lookup yields CDR1 SGHTA and CDR2 FQGTGA. The CDR3 is 16 amino acids. V lost 3 bases and J lost 8, with 20 bases in between. The CDR3 coding sequence is TGTGCCAGCAGCTTCCAATCGGGACAAAAGGGTCATGAGCAGTTCTTC. Its translation: CASSFQSGQKGHEQFF.

The V gene is TRBV7-2, the J gene TRBJ2-5; no clear D gene. The CDR3 is made up of 13 amino acids. Per the germline V gene, CDR1 is SGHTA and CDR2 is FQGNSA. Trimming cost V 5 bases and J 4 bases, with 11 bases left between them. CDR3 residues: CASSLRRGETQYF. The CDR3 DNA reads as TGTGCCAGCAGCCTCCGACGAGGAGAGACCCAGTACTTC.

Written as DNA, the CDR3 is TGTGCCACCAACACACAGAAACCGAGCTCCTACGAGCAGTACTTC. This encodes CATNTQKPSSYEQYF. The J gene is TRBJ2-7, the V gene TRBV24-1; D is uncertain. V gave up 8 bases and J gave up 0 bases, with 16 bases separating them. Looked up from germline, CDR1 is KGHDR and CDR2 is SFDVKD. This CDR3 has 15 amino acids.

The chain uses TRBV7-3 and TRBJ1-3, with D maybe TRBD1 (6 bases). CDR3 length equals 15 residues. V dropped 5 bases and J dropped 3 bases, with 14 bases sitting between them. CDR1 SGHTA and CDR2 FQGTGA come from the germline V gene. The CDR3 region has the DNA TGTGCCAGCAGCCAACAGGGTTTAGTTGGAAACACCATATATTTT. It specifies CASSQQGLVGNTIYF.

V usage is TRBV12-3 or TRBV12-4 and J usage is TRBJ1-2, with D possibly TRBD1 on 5 matching bases. V was clipped by 0 bases and J by 7 bases, with 9 bases between them. The CDR3 extends over 13 amino acids. As DNA, the CDR3 is TGTGCCAGCAGTTTAGCTCAGGGTCGTGGCTACACCTTC. Protein sequence: CASSLAQGRGYTF.

This CDR3 reads CASSLTGEQHTF. The CDR3 DNA sequence: TGCGCCAGCAGCCTCACAGGGGAGCAGCACACCTTC. The chain links TRBV4-3 to TRBJ1-2; 7 bases line up with TRBD1. The CDR3 totals 12 residues. The V gene end was trimmed by 4 bases and the J gene end by 12 bases; junction bases not matched to a gene: 8. In germline, CDR1 is LGHNA, CDR2 YSLEER.

CDR3 coding DNA: TGTGCCACCCTCTTGGGGGCCAACGTCCTGACTTTC. The encoded protein is CATLLGANVLTF. The gene calls are TRBV7-9 and TRBJ2-6; D gene unclear. Germline CDR1 reads SEHNR; CDR2 reads FQNEAQ (reference sequence). V shed 10 bases and J shed 4 bases, with 8 bases lying between them. The CDR3 loop spans 12 amino acids.

The chain is built from TRBV7-6 and TRBJ2-2, with 9 positions matching TRBD1. The trim removed 6 bases at V and 6 bases at J, leaving 5 bases unmatched. The CDR3 covers 14 residues. Germline V gene data show CDR1 as SGHVS and CDR2 as FNYEAQ. CDR3 sequence: CASRRTGEAGELFF. As DNA, the CDR3 is TGTGCCAGCAGGCGGACAGGGGAGGCCGGGGAGCTGTTTTTT. The variable domain in full, completed from reference TRBV7-6 and TRBJ2-2, reads GAGVSQSPRYKVTKRGQDVALRCDPISGHVSLYWYRQALGQGPEFLTYFNYEAQQDKSGLPNDRFSAERPEGSISTLTIQRTEQRDSAMYRCASRRTGEAGELFFGEGSRLTVL.

The V gene is TRBV9, the J gene TRBJ2-3; no reliable D call. Germline V gives CDR1 SGDLS, CDR2 YYNGEE. V was trimmed by 4 bases and J by 6 bases, leaving 15 bases between them. There are 14 residues in the CDR3. CDR3 residues: CASSPETFGDTQYF. CDR3 nucleotide sequence: TGTGCCAGCAGCCCGGAGACGTTTGGGGATACGCAGTATTTT.

This sequence joins TRBV7-9 and TRBJ2-7, with D possibly being TRBD2 (6 bases). The V end lost 5 bases, the J end lost 3 bases, and 20 bases lay between the germline ends. There are 16 residues in the CDR3. Germline CDR1 is SEHNR and CDR2 is FQNEAQ (reference sequence). For the CDR3, the DNA is TGTGCCAGCAGCGCTACTCGAGGTGGAGGGAACTACGAGCAGTACTTC. Protein: CASSATRGGGNYEQYF. Full variable domain (rest looked up from reference TRBV7-9 and TRBJ2-7): DTGVSQNPRHKITKRGQNVTFRCDPISEHNRLYWYRQTLGQGPEFLTYFQNEAQLEKSRLLSDRFSAERPKGSFSTLEIQRTEQGDSAMYLCASSATRGGGNYEQYFGPGTRLTVT.

This clone appeared a single time. The genes are TRBV3-1 (or the pseudogene TRBV3-2) and TRBJ1-3; D is uncertain. This CDR3 has 13 residues. V was shortened by 6 bases and J by 4 bases, with 10 bases between the two germline ends. Germline V CDR1 and CDR2: LGHDT, YNNKEL (reference sequence). As DNA, the CDR3 is TGTGCCAGCAGTACAGTCCAGGGAAACACCATATATTTT. Translated, it gives CASSTVQGNTIYF.

The J gene is TRBJ1-4, the V gene TRBV6-5; no definite D call. Trimming cost V 0 bases and J 1 base, with 9 bases left between them. Germline CDR1 is MNHEY and CDR2 is SVGAGI. This CDR3 contains 16 residues. CDR3 DNA sequence: TGTGCCAGCAGTTACTCGGGTCCAGGAACTAATGAAAAACTGTTTTTT. It encodes CASSYSGPGTNEKLFF.

The genes are TRBV4-3 and TRBJ2-7; 8 bases align to TRBD2. Germline CDR1 and CDR2: LGHNA and YSLEER. The CDR3 has 15 residues. V was clipped by 0 bases and J by 3 bases; unmatched bases: 4. In nucleotides, the CDR3 is TGCGCCAGCAGCCAAGATTACGGGGGGGTCTACGAGCAGTACTTC. Translation: CASSQDYGGVYEQYF.

The V call is TRBV2, the J call TRBJ2-3; 12 nucleotides match TRBD2. CDR3 length equals 14 residues. The germline V gene has CDR1 SNHLY and CDR2 FYNNEI. J was trimmed by 1 base and V by 8 bases; bases with no gene match: 1. The CDR3 here is CASASGGGTDTQYF. The CDR3 nucleotides read TGTGCCAGCGCTAGCGGGGGGGGCACAGATACGCAGTATTTT.